Presented here are 16 T cell receptor beta chains from one specimen sequenced in a study of graft-versus-host responses after intestinal transplantation. The table came from immunoSEQ multiplex PCR; TCRdb's copy has only in-frame clones and leaves some out. The sample carries about 15,000 clones, more than 80% recorded once. Intraepithelial and lamina propria lymphocytes were isolated from graft specimens. This sample comprised ileum tissue, obtained approximately 110 days after intestinal transplant. Source of these receptors: a human patient who received an intestinal transplant, so some T cells may come from the graft donor.

This clone was recorded only once. The rearrangement links TRBV19 to TRBJ2-5; D is unclear. V lost 1 base to trimming and J lost 3 bases, with 9 bases between them. CDR3 length: 14 residues. The germline gives CDR1 LNHDA, CDR2 SQIVND (reference sequence). The CDR3 DNA follows: TGTGCCAGTAGTATAGGCGCGTCGGAAGAGACCCAGTACTTC. Protein: CASSIGASEETQYF.

V gene TRBV11-3 combines with J gene TRBJ1-5; D unclear. CDR1 is SGHNT and CDR2 is YENEEA in the germline V gene. The CDR3 length is 15 residues. V was cut by 5 bases and J by 1 base, with 12 bases left in between. The CDR3 spells CASSPGEGSNQPQHF. The CDR3 DNA is TGTGCCAGCAGCCCCGGGGAGGGCAGCAATCAGCCCCAGCATTTT. The full variable domain, rest sourced from reference TRBV11-3 and TRBJ1-5, is EAGVVQSPRYKIIEKKQPVAFWCNPISGHNTLYWYLQNLGQGPELLIRYENEEAVDDSQLPKDRFSAERLKGVDSTLKIQPAELGDSAVYLCASSPGEGSNQPQHFGDGTRLSIL.

This chain connects TRBV28 to TRBJ1-2, with a weak D call TRBD1 (6 bases). Germline V gives CDR1 MDHEN, CDR2 SYDVKM. The CDR3 length is 14 residues. V lost 10 bases and J lost 4, with 19 bases in between. CDR3: CATRRQEVGYGYTF. The CDR3 region has the DNA TGTGCCACCCGACGACAGGAGGTAGGCTATGGCTACACCTTC.

J is TRBJ2-1 and V is TRBV12-5, with D possibly matching TRBD2 (6 bases). CDR1 and CDR2 from the germline V gene are LGHNT and FRNRAP. V lost 4 bases to trimming and J lost 5 bases, with 15 bases between them. This CDR3 region has 15 residues. The CDR3 bases are TGTGCTAGTGGTTCGGACACGGGGGATGACAATGAGCAGTTCTTC. Amino acids: CASGSDTGDDNEQFF.

CDR3 in amino acids: CASSQVRRGRDEQYF. The CDR3 DNA follows: TGCGCCAGCAGCCAAGTGCGTAGGGGGAGAGACGAGCAGTACTTC. This chain uses TRBV4-3 with TRBJ2-7, with D possibly matching TRBD1 (6 bases). Per germline, CDR1 LGHNA and CDR2 YSLEER. V was trimmed by 1 base and J by 5 bases, leaving 15 bases between them. This CDR3 has 15 amino acids.

This chain links TRBV9 with TRBJ2-7; 9 bases are a match to TRBD1. This CDR3 contains 14 residues. The germline V gene has CDR1 SGDLS and CDR2 YYNGEE. With 0 bases clipped from V and 2 bases from J, the junction kept 0 bases outside the gene matches. CDR3 DNA: TGTGCCAGCAGCGTAGGACAGGGGGCCTACGAGCAGTACTTC. It translates to CASSVGQGAYEQYF.

The chain recombines TRBV11-2 with TRBJ1-1, with D perhaps matching TRBD1 (5 bases). This CDR3 spans 17 amino acids. CDR1 is SGHAT, CDR2 FQNNGV, per germline. V shed 5 bases and J shed 0 bases, with 19 bases lying between them. CDR3 DNA: TGTGCCAGCAGCCCCCCGGGGGTCAGGTTCATGAACACTGAAGCTTTCTTT. It encodes CASSPPGVRFMNTEAFF.

The chain links TRBV28 to TRBJ1-1; no firm D call. V lost 6 bases, J lost 6 bases, and 14 bases lay in between. This CDR3 region has 13 residues. Germline-derived CDR1 and CDR2 are MDHEN and SYDVKM. CDR3 sequence: CASRRFIYPEAFF. The CDR3 region has the DNA TGTGCCAGCAGACGATTTATTTACCCTGAAGCTTTCTTT.

This clone has only one observation. The rearrangement joins TRBV15 to TRBJ2-1, with 9 bases identical to TRBD1. The germline CDR1 and CDR2 sequences are LNHNV and YYDKDF (reference sequence). After removal of 0 bases from V and 8 bases from J, the junction contained 17 bases not matched to a gene. This CDR3 contains 19 residues. The CDR3 is CATSREGPLWGQGLDEQFF. Written as DNA, the CDR3 is TGTGCCACCAGCAGAGAAGGTCCTCTGTGGGGACAGGGTTTAGATGAGCAGTTCTTC.

This chain links TRBV19 with TRBJ2-5; possibly TRBD1 for D (5 bases). The CDR3 length is 15 residues. V lost 5 bases and J 2 bases, leaving 15 bases between the germline ends. CDR1 is LNHDA, CDR2 SQIVND, per germline (reference sequence). In DNA form, the CDR3 reads TGTGCCAGTAGTTCTTCTCGACAGTCTCAAGAGACCCAGTACTTC. Encoded protein: CASSSSRQSQETQYF.

V usage is TRBV6-5 and J usage is TRBJ1-6; D uncertain. Deletions cut 6 bases from V and 3 bases from J, with 9 bases between. Germline CDR1 and CDR2: MNHEY and SVGAGI. This CDR3 has 14 amino acids. In DNA form, the CDR3 reads TGTGCCAGCAGCCGACGGTTCTATAATTCACCCCTCCACTTT. This encodes CASSRRFYNSPLHF.

The J gene is TRBJ2-5, the V gene TRBV25-1; 11 bases agree with TRBD1. Germline values: CDR1 MGHDK, CDR2 SYGVNS. V lost 7 bases, J lost 5 bases, and 12 bases stayed unmatched. The CDR3 has 16 amino acids. The CDR3 DNA reads TGTGCCAGCACTTCTTCCGGGACAGGGGGGAGTGAGACCCAGTACTTC. This encodes CASTSSGTGGSETQYF.

A single count supports this clone. This rearrangement joins TRBV15 to TRBJ2-1; no firm D call. Trimming stripped 0 bases from V and 8 bases from J, with 11 bases between. The germline V gene has CDR1 LNHNV and CDR2 YYDKDF (reference sequence). The CDR3 spans 14 residues. The CDR3 nucleotides are TGTGCCACCAGCAGAGAGGGGTTGCTCGATGAGCAGTTCTTC. Translating gives CATSREGLLDEQFF.

The V gene is TRBV4-3, the J gene TRBJ2-6; either TRBD1 or TRBD2 may fit D (6 bases each). Trimming took off 1 base at V and 0 bases at J, with 13 bases between the two ends. This CDR3 is 18 amino acids long. The germline gives CDR1 LGHNA, CDR2 YSLEER. CDR3 DNA: TGCGCCAGCAGCCAAGGTTCGGGGGCGTACTCTGGGGCCAACGTCCTGACTTTC. This encodes CASSQGSGAYSGANVLTF.

The chain carries TRBV25-1 and TRBJ2-5; TRBD1 agrees at 10 bases. The germline gives CDR1 MGHDK, CDR2 SYGVNS. The V gene end was trimmed by 3 bases and the J gene end by 2 bases; junction bases not matched to a gene: 6. This CDR3 has 16 residues. The CDR3 spells CASSEPRDRGQETQYF. The DNA of the CDR3 is TGTGCCAGCAGTGAGCCCCGGGACAGGGGACAAGAGACCCAGTACTTC. The full variable domain, with the rest looked up from reference TRBV25-1 and TRBJ2-5, is EADIYQTPRYLVIGTGKKITLECSQTMGHDKMYWYQQDPGMELHLIHYSYGVNSTEKGDLSSESTVSRIRTEHFPLTLESARPSHTSQYLCASSEPRDRGQETQYFGPGTRLLVL.

This clone was detected only once. The rearrangement links TRBV7-4 to TRBJ1-2; D is ambiguous. The CDR3 loop spans 13 amino acids. Trimming took 4 bases from V and 4 from J, leaving 10 bases between them. Germline loops: CDR1 SGHVT, CDR2 SQSDAQ. As DNA, the CDR3 is TGTGCCAGCAGCTCCTCGGACGCCTATGGCTACACCTTC. Amino acid sequence: CASSSSDAYGYTF. Full variable domain (rest looked up from reference TRBV7-4 and TRBJ1-2): GAGVSQSPRYKVAKRGRDVALRCDSISGHVTLYWYRQTLGQGSEVLTYSQSDAQRDKSGRPSGRFSAERPERSVSTLKIQRTEQGDSAVYLCASSSSDAYGYTFGSGTRLTVV.